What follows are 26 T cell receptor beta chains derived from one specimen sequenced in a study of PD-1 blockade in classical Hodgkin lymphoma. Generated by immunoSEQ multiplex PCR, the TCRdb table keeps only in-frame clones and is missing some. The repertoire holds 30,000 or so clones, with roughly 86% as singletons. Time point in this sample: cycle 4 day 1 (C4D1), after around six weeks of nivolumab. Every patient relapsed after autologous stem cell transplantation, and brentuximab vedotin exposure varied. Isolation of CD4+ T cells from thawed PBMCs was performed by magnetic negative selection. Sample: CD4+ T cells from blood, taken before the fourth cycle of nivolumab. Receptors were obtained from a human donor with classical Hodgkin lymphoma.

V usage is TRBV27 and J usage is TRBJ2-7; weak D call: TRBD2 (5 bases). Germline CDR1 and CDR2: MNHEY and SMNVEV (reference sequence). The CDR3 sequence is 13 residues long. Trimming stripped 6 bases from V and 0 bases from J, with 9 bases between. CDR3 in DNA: TGTGCCAGCAGGGGAGTAGTCTCCTACGAGCAGTACTTC. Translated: CASRGVVSYEQYF.

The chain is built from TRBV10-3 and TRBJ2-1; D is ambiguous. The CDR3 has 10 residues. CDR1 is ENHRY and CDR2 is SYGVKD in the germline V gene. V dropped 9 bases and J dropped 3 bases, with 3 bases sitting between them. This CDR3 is CAMGYNEQFF. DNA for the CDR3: TGTGCCATGGGCTACAATGAGCAGTTCTTC.

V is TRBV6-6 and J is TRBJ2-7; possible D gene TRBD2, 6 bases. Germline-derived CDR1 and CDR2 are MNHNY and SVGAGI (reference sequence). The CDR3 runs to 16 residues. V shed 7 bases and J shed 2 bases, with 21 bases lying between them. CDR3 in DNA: TGTGCCAGCACCCCCATGGGGGGAGAGGGTCCCTACGAGCAGTACTTC. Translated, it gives CASTPMGGEGPYEQYF.

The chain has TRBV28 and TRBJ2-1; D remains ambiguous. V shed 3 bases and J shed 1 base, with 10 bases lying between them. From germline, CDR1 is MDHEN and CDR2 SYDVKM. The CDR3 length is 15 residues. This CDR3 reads CASSFLRLSYNEQFF. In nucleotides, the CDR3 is TGTGCCAGCAGTTTCCTGCGACTTTCCTACAATGAGCAGTTCTTC.

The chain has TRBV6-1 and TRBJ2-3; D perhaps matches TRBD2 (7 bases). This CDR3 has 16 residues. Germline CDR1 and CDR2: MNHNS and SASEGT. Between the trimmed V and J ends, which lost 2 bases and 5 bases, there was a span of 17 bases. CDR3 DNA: TGTGCCAGCAGTGAAAGGGGGGGGCTGTTGGGAGATACGCAGTATTTT. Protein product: CASSERGGLLGDTQYF.

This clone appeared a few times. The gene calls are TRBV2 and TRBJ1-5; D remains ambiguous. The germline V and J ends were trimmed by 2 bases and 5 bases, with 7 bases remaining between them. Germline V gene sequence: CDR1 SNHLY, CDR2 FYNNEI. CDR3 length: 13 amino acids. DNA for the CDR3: TGTGCCAGCAGTGAAAACGGAGATCAGCCCCAGCATTTT. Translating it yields CASSENGDQPQHF.

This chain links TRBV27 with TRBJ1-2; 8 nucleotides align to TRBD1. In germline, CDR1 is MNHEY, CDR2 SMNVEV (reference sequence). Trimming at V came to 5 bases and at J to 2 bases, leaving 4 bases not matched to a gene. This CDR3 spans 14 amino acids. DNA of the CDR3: TGTGCCAGCAGTACGGACAGGGCAAACTATGGCTACACCTTC. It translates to CASSTDRANYGYTF.

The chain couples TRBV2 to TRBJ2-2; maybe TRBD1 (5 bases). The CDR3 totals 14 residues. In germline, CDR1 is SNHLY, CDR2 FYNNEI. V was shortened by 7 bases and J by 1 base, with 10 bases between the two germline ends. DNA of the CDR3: TGTGCCAGCAATGGGCAGGGGAACACCGGGGAGCTGTTTTTT. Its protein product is CASNGQGNTGELFF.

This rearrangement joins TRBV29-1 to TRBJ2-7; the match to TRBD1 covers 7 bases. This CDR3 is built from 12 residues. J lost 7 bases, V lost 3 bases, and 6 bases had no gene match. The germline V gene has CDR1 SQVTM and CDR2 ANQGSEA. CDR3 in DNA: TGCAGCGTTGAGGACAGGTCTAAGGAGCAGTACTTC. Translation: CSVEDRSKEQYF.

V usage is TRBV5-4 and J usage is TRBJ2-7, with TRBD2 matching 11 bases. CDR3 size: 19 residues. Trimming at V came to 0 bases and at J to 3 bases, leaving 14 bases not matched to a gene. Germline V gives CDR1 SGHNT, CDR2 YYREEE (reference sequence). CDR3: CASSLEGQGWTSGFYEQYF. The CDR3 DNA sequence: TGTGCCAGCAGCTTGGAGGGACAGGGTTGGACTAGCGGGTTCTACGAGCAGTACTTC.

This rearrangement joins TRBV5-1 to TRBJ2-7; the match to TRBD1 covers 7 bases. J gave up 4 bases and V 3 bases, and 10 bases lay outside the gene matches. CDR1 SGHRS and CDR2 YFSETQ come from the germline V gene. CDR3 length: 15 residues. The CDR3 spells CASSSGTDKTYEQYF. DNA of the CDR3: TGCGCCAGCAGCTCCGGGACAGATAAAACGTACGAGCAGTACTTC.

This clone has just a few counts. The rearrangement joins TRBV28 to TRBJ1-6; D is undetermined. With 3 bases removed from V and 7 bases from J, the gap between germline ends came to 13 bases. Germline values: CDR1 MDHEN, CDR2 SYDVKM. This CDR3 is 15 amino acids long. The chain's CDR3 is CASSFVGRLNSPLHF. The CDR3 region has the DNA TGTGCCAGCAGTTTTGTAGGACGTTTGAATTCACCCCTCCACTTT.

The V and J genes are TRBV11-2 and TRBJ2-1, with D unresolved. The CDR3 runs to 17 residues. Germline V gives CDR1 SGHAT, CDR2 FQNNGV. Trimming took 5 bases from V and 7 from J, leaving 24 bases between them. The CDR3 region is CASSPARFGPVRNEQFF. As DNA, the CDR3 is TGTGCCAGCAGCCCCGCGCGCTTCGGCCCGGTAAGGAATGAGCAGTTCTTC.

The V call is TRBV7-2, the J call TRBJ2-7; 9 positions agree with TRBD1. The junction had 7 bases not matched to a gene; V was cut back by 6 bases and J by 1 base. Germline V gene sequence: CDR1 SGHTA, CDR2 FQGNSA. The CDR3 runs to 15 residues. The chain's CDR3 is CASRRWTGDSYEQYF. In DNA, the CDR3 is TGTGCCAGCAGACGATGGACAGGGGATTCCTACGAGCAGTACTTC.

In DNA, the CDR3 is TGTGCCAGTAGGGGGGCCCGCACAGATACGCAGTATTTT. The encoded protein is CASRGARTDTQYF. The gene calls are TRBV19 and TRBJ2-3, with D possibly matching TRBD1 (6 bases). The germline gives CDR1 LNHDA, CDR2 SQIVND (reference sequence). The CDR3 totals 13 residues. V lost 6 bases, J lost 1 base, and 8 bases lay in between.

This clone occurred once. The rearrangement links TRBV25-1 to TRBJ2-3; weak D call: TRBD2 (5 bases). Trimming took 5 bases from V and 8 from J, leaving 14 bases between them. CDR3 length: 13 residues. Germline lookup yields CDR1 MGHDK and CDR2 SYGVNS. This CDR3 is CASSKIPAGTQYF. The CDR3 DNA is TGTGCCAGCAGTAAAATCCCCGCGGGTACGCAGTATTTT.

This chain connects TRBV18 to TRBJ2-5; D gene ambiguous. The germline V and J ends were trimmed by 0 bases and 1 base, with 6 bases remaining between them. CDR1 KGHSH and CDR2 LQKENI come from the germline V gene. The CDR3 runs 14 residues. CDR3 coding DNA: TGTGCCAGCTCACCACCTTTTGTCCAAGAGACCCAGTACTTC. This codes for CASSPPFVQETQYF.

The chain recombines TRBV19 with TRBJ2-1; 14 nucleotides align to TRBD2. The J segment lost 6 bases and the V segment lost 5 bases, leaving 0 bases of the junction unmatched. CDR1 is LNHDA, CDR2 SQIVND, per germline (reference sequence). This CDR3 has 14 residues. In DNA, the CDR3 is TGTGCCAGTAGTGGGACTAGCGGGAGCAATGAGCAGTTCTTC. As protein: CASSGTSGSNEQFF. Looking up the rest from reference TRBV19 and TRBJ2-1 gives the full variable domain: DGGITQSPKYLFRKEGQNVTLSCEQNLNHDAMYWYRQDPGQGLRLIYYSQIVNDFQKGDIAEGYSVSREKKESFPLTVTSAQKNPTAFYLCASSGTSGSNEQFFGPGTRLTVL.

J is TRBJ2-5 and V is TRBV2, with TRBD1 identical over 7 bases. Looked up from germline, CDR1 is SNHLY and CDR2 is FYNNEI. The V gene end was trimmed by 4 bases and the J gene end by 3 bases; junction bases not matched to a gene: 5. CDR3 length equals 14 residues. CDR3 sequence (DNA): TGTGCCAGCAGTGCCGGAACAGGGGAAGAGACCCAGTACTTC. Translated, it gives CASSAGTGEETQYF.

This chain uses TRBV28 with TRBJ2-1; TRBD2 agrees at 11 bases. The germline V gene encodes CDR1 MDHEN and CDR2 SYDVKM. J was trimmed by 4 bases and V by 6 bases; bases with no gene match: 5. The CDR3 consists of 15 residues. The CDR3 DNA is TGTGCCAGCAGGTTAGCGGGAGGGAGATACAATGAGCAGTTCTTC. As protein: CASRLAGGRYNEQFF.

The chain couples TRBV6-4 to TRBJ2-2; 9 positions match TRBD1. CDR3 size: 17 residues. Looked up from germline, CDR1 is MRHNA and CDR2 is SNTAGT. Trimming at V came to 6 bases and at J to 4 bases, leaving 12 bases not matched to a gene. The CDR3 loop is CASSPTGTGKGTGELFF. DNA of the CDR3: TGTGCCAGCAGCCCCACCGGGACAGGGAAAGGCACCGGGGAGCTGTTTTTT.

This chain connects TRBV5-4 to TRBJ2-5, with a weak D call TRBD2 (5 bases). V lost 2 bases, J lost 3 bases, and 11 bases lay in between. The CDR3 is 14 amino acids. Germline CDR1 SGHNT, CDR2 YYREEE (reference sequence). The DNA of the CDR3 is TGTGCCAGCAGCTTAACTGACGGGGAAGAGACCCAGTACTTC. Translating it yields CASSLTDGEETQYF.

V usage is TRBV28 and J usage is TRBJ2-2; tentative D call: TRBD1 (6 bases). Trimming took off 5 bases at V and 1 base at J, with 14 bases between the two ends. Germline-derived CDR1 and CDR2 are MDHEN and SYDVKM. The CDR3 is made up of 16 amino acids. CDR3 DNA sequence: TGTGCCAGCAGTCTTCTCCCGGGACAGAACACCGGGGAGCTGTTTTTT. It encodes CASSLLPGQNTGELFF.

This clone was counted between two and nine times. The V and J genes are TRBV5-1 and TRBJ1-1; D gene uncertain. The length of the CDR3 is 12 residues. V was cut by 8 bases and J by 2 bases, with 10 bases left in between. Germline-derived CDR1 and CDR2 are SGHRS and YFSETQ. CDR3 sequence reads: CASRTENTEAFF. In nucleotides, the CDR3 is TGCGCCAGTCGGACGGAAAACACTGAAGCTTTCTTT. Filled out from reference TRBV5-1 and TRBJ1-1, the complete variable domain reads KAGVTQTPRYLIKTRGQQVTLSCSPISGHRSVSWYQQTPGQGLQFLFEYFSETQRNKGNFPGRFSGRQFSNSRSEMNVSTLELGDSALYLCASRTENTEAFFGQGTRLTVV.

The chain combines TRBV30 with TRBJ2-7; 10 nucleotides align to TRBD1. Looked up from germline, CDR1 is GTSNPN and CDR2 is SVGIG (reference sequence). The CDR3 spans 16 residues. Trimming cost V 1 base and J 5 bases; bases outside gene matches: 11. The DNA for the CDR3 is TGTGCCTGGAGTGGGATTCTGTGGACAGGGGGTAACGAGCAGTACTTC. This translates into CAWSGILWTGGNEQYF.

The CDR3 sequence: CSVLRQTQNTEAFF. The CDR3, as DNA: TGCAGCGTCCTGCGTCAGACTCAGAACACTGAAGCTTTCTTT. The chain recombines TRBV29-1 with TRBJ1-1; no clear D. The CDR3 covers 14 residues. Trimming cost V 6 bases and J 1 base, with 15 bases left between them. Germline V gene sequence: CDR1 SQVTM, CDR2 ANQGSEA.